The entry that follows covers one T cell receptor (beta chain) sequence. The entry originates in a study of control samples from healthy donors and cancer patients. From germline, CDR1 is SGHNT and CDR2 YYREEE (reference sequence). The ends were cut back, 0 bases at V and 5 bases at J, with 17 bases in the middle. CDR3 length equals 17 residues. Assay: immunoSEQ multiplex PCR; the TCRdb copy retains only in-frame clones and omits some. This table has some 200,000 clones, 90% to 95% appearing once. The rearrangement links TRBV5-4 to TRBJ1-4; D perhaps matches TRBD1 (5 bases). Sequenced: blood. This TCR was sampled from a man aged 50-60 years in good health. CDR3 nucleotide sequence: TGTGCCAGCAGCTTGGCCGGGGCAGCGGGAATGAATGAAAAACTGTTTTTT. Translated: CASSLAGAAGMNEKLFF.